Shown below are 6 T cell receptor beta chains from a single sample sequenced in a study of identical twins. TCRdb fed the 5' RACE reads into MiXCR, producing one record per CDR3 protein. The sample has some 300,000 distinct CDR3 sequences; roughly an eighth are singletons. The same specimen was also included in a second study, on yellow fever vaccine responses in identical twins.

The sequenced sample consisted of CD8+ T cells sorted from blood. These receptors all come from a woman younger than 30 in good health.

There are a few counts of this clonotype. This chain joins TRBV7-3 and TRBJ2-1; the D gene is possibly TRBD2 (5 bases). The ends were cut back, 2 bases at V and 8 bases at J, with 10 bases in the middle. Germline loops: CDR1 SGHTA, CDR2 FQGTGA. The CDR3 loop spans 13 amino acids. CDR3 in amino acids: CASSLVWGDEQFF. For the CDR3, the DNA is TGTGCCAGCAGCTTAGTTTGGGGAGATGAGCAGTTCTTC.

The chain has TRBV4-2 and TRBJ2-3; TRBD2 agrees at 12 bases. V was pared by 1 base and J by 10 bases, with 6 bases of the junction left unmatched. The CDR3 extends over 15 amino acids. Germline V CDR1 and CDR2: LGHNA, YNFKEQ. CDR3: CASSQAVTSGSPQYF. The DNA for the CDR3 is TGTGCCAGCAGCCAAGCTGTGACTAGCGGGAGTCCGCAGTATTTT.

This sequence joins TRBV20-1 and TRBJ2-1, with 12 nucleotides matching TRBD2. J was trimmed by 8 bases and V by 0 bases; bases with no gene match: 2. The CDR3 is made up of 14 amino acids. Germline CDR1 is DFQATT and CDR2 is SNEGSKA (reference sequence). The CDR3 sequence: CSARDLAGGYEQFF. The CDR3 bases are TGCAGTGCTAGAGATCTAGCGGGAGGGTATGAGCAGTTCTTC.

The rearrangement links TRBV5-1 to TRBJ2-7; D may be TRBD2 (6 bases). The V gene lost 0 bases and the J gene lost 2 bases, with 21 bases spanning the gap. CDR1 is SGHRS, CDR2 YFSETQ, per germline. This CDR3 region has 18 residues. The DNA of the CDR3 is TGCGCCAGCAGCTTGGCCCCTATGACGGGAGAGGTAACCTACGAGCAGTACTTC. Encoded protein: CASSLAPMTGEVTYEQYF.

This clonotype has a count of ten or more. CDR3 bases: TGTGCCAGCATGTCAGAAGCGGGATACAACACCGGGGAGCTGTTTTTT. This encodes CASMSEAGYNTGELFF. This chain joins TRBV3-1 and TRBJ2-2; 7 bases match TRBD2. V lost 7 bases and J lost 2; bases outside the gene matches: 10. The CDR3 is 16 residues long. Germline loops: CDR1 LGHDT, CDR2 YNNKEL (reference sequence).

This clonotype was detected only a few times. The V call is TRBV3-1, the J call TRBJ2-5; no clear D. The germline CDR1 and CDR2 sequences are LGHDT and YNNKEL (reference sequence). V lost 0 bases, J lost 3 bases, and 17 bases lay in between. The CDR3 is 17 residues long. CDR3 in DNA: TGTGCCAGCAGCCAAGAACAGTATAGTCCCAAAAAAGAGACCCAGTACTTC. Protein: CASSQEQYSPKKETQYF.